This T cell receptor (beta chain) was sequenced for a study of blood T cell repertoires in COVID-19 (dated by TCRdb to about 2020). Context from the whole study: Collaborator samples came from the United States, Italy and Spain and covered acute and convalescent phases of COVID-19. The prospective study material was composed of cDNA or gDNA derived from T cells, B-cell-depleted T cells, or PBMCs. The dataset comprised deeply sampled blood TCRbeta repertoires from subjects exposed to, actively infected with, or recovered from COVID-19. The repertoires were made available in a free public database intended to serve as a resource for research on the immune response to SARS-CoV-2. Samples were obtained from the ongoing ImmuneRACE study (first 160 participants) and from 1,254 subjects provided by 6 global collaborators. Nearly every sample came with metadata listing a de-identified subject ID, COVID-19 status, age in years and sex. Where available, HLA class I and class II types were obtained from metadata supplied by the sample provider rather than from assay-based typing.

The collaborating institutions used their own protocols to collect whole blood in K2EDTA tubes. For TCRbeta analysis, collaborators shipped samples as frozen whole blood, isolated PBMCs, or DNA extracted from either of those sample types. Sequences LNHDA (CDR1) and SQIVND (CDR2) are obtained from the germline V gene (reference sequence). Relative to germline, V is missing 7 bases and J is missing 0 bases, with 2 bases of the junction outside any gene match. The CDR3 goes from the cysteine to the phenylalanine over 14 residues. Only CDR3 DNA remains: 42 bases, in frame from the first base. TCRbeta CDR3 regions were amplified from genomic DNA using the immunoSEQ Assay, a bias-controlled multiplex PCR. From the authors' description of their analysis: The number of nucleated cells in each sample was estimated from the amplification of reference gene primers within the assay. To quantify the absolute abundance of each unique TCRbeta CDR3 rearrangement, sequence reads were collapsed and filtered. For each sample, productive Simpson clonality was calculated as the square root of Simpson's diversity index over productive rearrangements. In its TCRdb copy, this immuneACCESS table keeps in-frame sequences only and misses some clones. Where compared with another copy, unresolved V genes explain less than half of these, and the others have no known cause. The D gene and trimming were derived from the DNA, and the V and J assignments and clone size from that table. For this sample the table gives approximately 170,000 clones, of which about 83% were detected only once. Over 3.5% of the sample is in the top ten clones.

Beyond this particular receptor, the publication reports: The amount of clinical and demographic metadata varied by source and participant and was provided uncurated.

This clone came up once. The clone's antigen remains unknown. No clone much larger than this one lies a single base away; base qualities are absent. Rearrangement joined TRBV19 to TRBJ1-1; TRBD1 fits 10 bases in the junction. This clonotype originated in a man between 18 and 35 years old with active or convalescent COVID-19. Sequences were obtained from peripheral blood. The CDR3 amino acid sequence is: CASTDRGLNTEAFF. The nucleotide sequence is TGTGCCAGTACTGACAGGGGGCTGAACACTGAAGCTTTCTTT.